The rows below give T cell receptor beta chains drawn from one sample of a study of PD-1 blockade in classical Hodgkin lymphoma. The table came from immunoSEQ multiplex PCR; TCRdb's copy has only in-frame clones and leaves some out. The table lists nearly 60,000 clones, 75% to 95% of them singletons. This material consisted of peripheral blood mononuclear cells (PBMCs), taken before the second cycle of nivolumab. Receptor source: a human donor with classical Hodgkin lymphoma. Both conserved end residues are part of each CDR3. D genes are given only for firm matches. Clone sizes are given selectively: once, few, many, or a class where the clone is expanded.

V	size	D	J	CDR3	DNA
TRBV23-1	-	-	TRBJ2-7	CASSLTPLDSFSYEQYF	TGCGCCAGCAGCCTAACCCCCTTAGACAGTTTCTCCTACGAGCAGTACTTC
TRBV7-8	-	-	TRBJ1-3	CASSRDIRSGNTIYF	TGTGCCAGCAGCCGCGACATCCGCTCTGGAAACACCATATATTTT
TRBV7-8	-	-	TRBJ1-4	CASSWTNPGEKLFF	TGTGCCAGCAGCTGGACAAACCCGGGTGAAAAACTGTTTTTT
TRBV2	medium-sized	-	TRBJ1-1	CASSDGFEAFF	TGTGCCAGCAGTGACGGATTTGAAGCTTTCTTT
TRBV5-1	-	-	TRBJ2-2	CASSLAGDTGELFF	TGCGCCAGCAGCTTGGCTGGTGACACCGGGGAGCTGTTTTTT
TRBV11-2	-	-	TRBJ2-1	CASSLGEGVEQFF	TGTGCCAGCAGCTTAGGTGAGGGGGTTGAGCAGTTCTTC
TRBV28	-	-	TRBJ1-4	CASSLYQGWDEKLFF	TGTGCCAGCAGTTTATATCAGGGGTGGGATGAAAAACTGTTTTTT
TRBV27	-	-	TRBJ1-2	CASSLKSGRGRGYTF	TGTGCCAGCAGTTTAAAGTCGGGACGAGGGCGTGGCTACACCTTC
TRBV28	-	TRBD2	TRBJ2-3	CASSYGLAGTDTQYF	TGTGCCAGCAGTTATGGACTAGCGGGCACAGATACGCAGTATTTT
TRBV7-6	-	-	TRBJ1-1	CASSLLVGIGNTEAFF	TGTGCCAGCAGCTTACTCGTGGGGATCGGAAACACTGAAGCTTTCTTT
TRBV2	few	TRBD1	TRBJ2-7	CASSGDTGTVSYEQYF	TGTGCCAGCAGTGGGGATACCGGGACAGTATCCTACGAGCAGTACTTC
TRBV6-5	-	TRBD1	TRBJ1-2	CASRGDSLYGYTF	TGTGCCAGCAGGGGGGACAGCCTCTATGGCTACACCTTC
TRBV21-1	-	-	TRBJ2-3	CASSSTTTGTGGGTDTQYF	TGTGCCAGCAGCAGCACAACAACCGGGACAGGGGGCGGCACAGATACGCAGTATTTT
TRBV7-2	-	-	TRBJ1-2	CASSSSGRGSRGYTF	TGTGCCAGCAGCTCCTCCGGTAGGGGATCCCGGGGCTACACCTTC
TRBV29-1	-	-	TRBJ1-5	CSVGMAGNNQPQHF	TGCAGCGTTGGTATGGCAGGGAACAATCAGCCCCAGCATTTT
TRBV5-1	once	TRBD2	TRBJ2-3	CASSLLSGGLTDTQYF	TGCGCCAGCAGCTTGCTTAGCGGGGGGCTCACAGATACGCAGTATTTT
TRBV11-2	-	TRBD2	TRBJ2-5	CASSPGTSGRAGETQYF	TGTGCCAGCAGCCCCGGGACTAGCGGGAGGGCCGGGGAGACCCAGTACTTC
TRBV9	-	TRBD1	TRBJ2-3	CASSTQGARTDTQYF	TGTGCCAGCAGCACCCAGGGGGCGCGGACAGATACGCAGTATTTT
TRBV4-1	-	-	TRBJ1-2	CASSQDSGGSYGYTF	TGCGCCAGCAGCCAAGATTCGGGGGGAAGCTATGGCTACACCTTC
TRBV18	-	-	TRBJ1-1	CASPDPGRRNTEAFF	TGTGCCAGCCCCGACCCGGGACGGAGGAACACTGAAGCTTTCTTT
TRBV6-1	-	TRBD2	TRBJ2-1	CASSESGRAYNEQFF	TGTGCCAGCAGCGAGAGCGGGAGGGCCTACAATGAGCAGTTCTTC
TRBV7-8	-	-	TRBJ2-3	CASSLGDGADTQYF	TGTGCCAGCAGCTTAGGGGACGGAGCAGATACGCAGTATTTT
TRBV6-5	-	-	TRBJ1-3	CASSGRQDSRNTIYF	TGTGCCAGCAGCGGTCGACAGGACAGCAGAAACACCATATATTTT
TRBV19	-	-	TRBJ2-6	CASSIRAGANVLTF	TGTGCCAGTAGTATCAGGGCTGGGGCCAACGTCCTGACTTTC
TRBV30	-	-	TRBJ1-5	CAWSSVLDFSNQPQHF	TGTGCCTGGAGTTCGGTTCTTGACTTTAGCAATCAGCCCCAGCATTTT
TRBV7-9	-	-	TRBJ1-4	CASSSNRDTGPNNEKLFF	TGTGCCAGCAGCTCAAACCGGGACACAGGACCCAATAATGAAAAACTGTTTTTT
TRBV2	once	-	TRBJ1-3	CASSDRGLGNTIYF	TGTGCCAGCAGTGATCGGGGGCTAGGAAACACCATATATTTT
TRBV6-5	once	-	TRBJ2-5	CASSYSTPKETQYF	TGTGCCAGCAGTTACTCGACCCCGAAAGAGACCCAGTACTTC
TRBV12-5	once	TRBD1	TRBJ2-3	CASGLDNPRTGLADTQYF	TGTGCTAGTGGTTTGGACAATCCCCGGACAGGGCTAGCGGATACGCAGTATTTT
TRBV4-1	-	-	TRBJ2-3	CASSQGTASTDTQYF	TGCGCCAGCAGCCAAGGCACTGCTAGCACAGATACGCAGTATTTT
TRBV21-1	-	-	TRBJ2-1	CASSKVPGPRLGEQFF	TGTGCCAGCAGCAAAGTCCCGGGCCCGAGGTTGGGTGAGCAGTTCTTC
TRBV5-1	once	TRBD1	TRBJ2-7	CASSRDSHIPYEQYF	TGCGCCAGCAGCCGGGACAGCCACATACCCTACGAGCAGTACTTC
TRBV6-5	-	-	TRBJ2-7	CASSSPDSTGSYEQYF	TGTGCCAGCAGTTCTCCCGACAGTACAGGGTCCTACGAGCAGTACTTC
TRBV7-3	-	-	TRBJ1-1	CASSRSSANTEAFF	TGTGCCAGCAGCCGGAGTTCGGCGAACACTGAAGCTTTCTTT
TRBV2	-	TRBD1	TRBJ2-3	CASTLVGQSTDTQYF	TGTGCCAGCACCCTCGTGGGACAGTCCACAGATACGCAGTATTTT
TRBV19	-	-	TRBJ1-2	CASSSTGDGYGYTF	TGTGCCAGTAGTAGCACCGGGGACGGCTATGGCTACACCTTC
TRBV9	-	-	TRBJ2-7	CASSVGPVSSYEQYF	TGTGCCAGCAGCGTAGGTCCGGTGAGCTCCTACGAGCAGTACTTC
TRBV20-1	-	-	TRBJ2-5	CSAPEETQYF	TGCAGTGCCCCCGAGGAGACCCAGTACTTC
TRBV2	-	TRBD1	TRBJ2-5	CASRPRDRGETQYF	TGTGCCAGCAGGCCTCGGGACAGGGGAGAGACCCAGTACTTC
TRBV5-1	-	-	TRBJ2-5	CASSLEVASQETQYF	TGCGCCAGCAGCTTGGAGGTCGCCAGCCAAGAGACCCAGTACTTC
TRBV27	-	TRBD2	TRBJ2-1	CASRALAGVDNEQFF	TGTGCCAGCAGGGCACTAGCGGGAGTTGACAATGAGCAGTTCTTC
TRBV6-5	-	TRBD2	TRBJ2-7	CASKVGGPSYEQYF	TGTGCCAGCAAAGTGGGAGGGCCCTCCTACGAGCAGTACTTC
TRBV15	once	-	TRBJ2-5	CATSRDRGAQETQYF	TGTGCCACCAGCAGAGATCGGGGGGCACAAGAGACCCAGTACTTC
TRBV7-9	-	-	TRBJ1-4	CASSLTVFPTNEKLFF	TGTGCCAGCAGCTTAACAGTATTTCCAACTAATGAAAAACTGTTTTTT
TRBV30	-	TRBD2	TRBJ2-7	CAWSVNMGGEQYF	TGTGCCTGGAGTGTAAATATGGGGGGGGAGCAGTACTTC